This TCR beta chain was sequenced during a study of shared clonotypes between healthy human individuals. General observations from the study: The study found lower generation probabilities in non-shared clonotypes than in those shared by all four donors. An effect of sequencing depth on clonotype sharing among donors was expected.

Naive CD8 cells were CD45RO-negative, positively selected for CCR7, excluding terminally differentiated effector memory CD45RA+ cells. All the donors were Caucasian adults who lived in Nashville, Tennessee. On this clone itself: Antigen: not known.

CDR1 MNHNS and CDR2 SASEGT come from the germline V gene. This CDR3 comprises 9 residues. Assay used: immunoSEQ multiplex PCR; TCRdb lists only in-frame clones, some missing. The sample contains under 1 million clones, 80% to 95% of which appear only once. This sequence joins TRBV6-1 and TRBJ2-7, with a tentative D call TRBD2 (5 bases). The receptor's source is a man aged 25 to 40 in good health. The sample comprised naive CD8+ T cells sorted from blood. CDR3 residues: CLADYEQYF. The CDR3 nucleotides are TGTCTAGCTGACTACGAGCAGTACTTC.